A single sample is the source of the 9 T cell receptor beta chains below, sequenced in a study of blood T cells in healthy people across ages. The authors ran a second PCR of roughly 6 to 12 cycles using a sample-barcoded 5' primer and a J-beta primer mix. Each CDR3 protein is one row after TCRdb ran MiXCR on the 5' RACE reads. Seen here are roughly 1.6 million distinct CDR3 sequences, approximately 32% observed once, and the top ten hold roughly 12%. The sequenced sample was blood. These receptors were collected from a woman aged 30 to 39 in good health.

This rearrangement joins TRBV6-2 or TRBV6-3 to TRBJ1-5; weak D call: TRBD1 (6 bases). Germline assignment: CDR1 MNHEY and CDR2 SVGEGT. This CDR3 spans 15 amino acids. Trimming cost V 6 bases and J 5 bases, with 17 bases left between them. This CDR3 reads CASSRSHRADQPQHF. The CDR3 nucleotides read TGTGCCAGCAGCCGATCTCACAGGGCTGATCAGCCCCAGCATTTT.

In this sample, this clonotype turned up a few times. The chain links TRBV7-8 to TRBJ1-5; D might be TRBD1 (5 bases). Germline assignment: CDR1 SGHVS and CDR2 FQNEAQ. V lost 5 bases and J lost 4, with 12 bases in between. The CDR3 totals 14 residues. The CDR3 loop is CASSHDGGNQPQHF. The CDR3, as DNA: TGTGCCAGCAGCCACGACGGGGGGAATCAGCCCCAGCATTTT.

This clonotype showed up just a few times. The J gene is TRBJ2-3, the V gene TRBV12-3 or TRBV12-4; TRBD2 is a possible D gene (6 bases). The CDR3 has 15 amino acids. V gave up 5 bases and J gave up 4 bases, with 16 bases separating them. For the CDR3, the DNA is TGTGCCAGCAGTAGGGGAGGACGAGGGTCAGATACGCAGTATTTT. Translating gives CASSRGGRGSDTQYF.

The chain recombines TRBV12-3 or TRBV12-4 with TRBJ2-3, with 9 positions matching TRBD2. The CDR3 is made up of 20 amino acids. Trimming took 3 bases from V and 2 from J; bases not matched to a gene: 18. The CDR3 loop is CASSFKSSGDPRLNTDTQYF. The CDR3 region has the DNA TGTGCCAGCAGTTTTAAGTCTAGCGGGGACCCGAGACTTAACACAGATACGCAGTATTTT.

A note on this clonotype: The junction does not match germline at one end; this may be a read error. This chain joins TRBV3-1 and TRBJ2-1, with 7 positions matching TRBD1. This CDR3 is built from 14 residues. Germline V gene lookup returns CDR1 LGHDT and CDR2 YNNKEL (reference sequence). The CDR3 loop is CASSSDRVDNGQFF. The DNA of the CDR3 is TGTGCCAGCAGCTCAGACAGGGTAGACAATGGGCAGTTCTTC.

This chain uses TRBV20-1 with TRBJ2-3; no reliable D call. The CDR3 contains 12 residues. The germline V gene has CDR1 DFQATT and CDR2 SNEGSKA (reference sequence). V was shortened by 6 bases and J by 2 bases, with 9 bases between the two germline ends. CDR3 coding DNA: TGCAGTGCCCCCGACGTCACAGATACGCAGTATTTT. Amino acids: CSAPDVTDTQYF.

The chain has TRBV5-1 and TRBJ2-1; 9 positions match TRBD2. V lost 7 bases to trimming and J lost 7 bases; unmatched junction nucleotides: 9. The CDR3 spans 14 residues. Germline V CDR1 and CDR2: SGHRS, YFSETQ. The CDR3 DNA follows: TGCGCCAGCTCCTGGGCGGGAGGGCCGAATGAGCAGTTCTTC. This codes for CASSWAGGPNEQFF.

This clonotype was seen more than once but under ten times. The genes are TRBV6-2 or TRBV6-3 and TRBJ2-3; tentative D call: TRBD2 (5 bases). CDR1 and CDR2 (germline): MNHEY, SVGEGT. The germline V and J ends were trimmed by 6 bases and 6 bases, with 16 bases remaining between them. The CDR3 has 14 amino acids. CDR3 DNA sequence: TGTGCCAGCAGCCCTACGGACGGGGAGGATACGCAGTATTTT. Encoded protein: CASSPTDGEDTQYF.

The chain combines TRBV7-9 with TRBJ2-1; 8 nucleotides match TRBD2. V dropped 1 base and J dropped 5; count of bases not matched to a gene: 10. The CDR3 runs 17 residues. CDR1 is SEHNR, CDR2 FQNEAQ, per germline (reference sequence). The CDR3 DNA follows: TGTGCCAGCAGCTTAGTTTTCGCGGGAGGCGGCCACAATGAGCAGTTCTTC. Encoded protein: CASSLVFAGGGHNEQFF.